These 27 T cell receptor beta chains came from one sample sequenced in a study of T cell responses to AZD1222 COVID-19 vaccine. Clones were sequenced by immunoSEQ multiplex PCR, and TCRdb holds only the in-frame ones, with some missing. The profile shows about 180,000 clones, 80% to 90% of them singletons. This specimen was peripheral blood, taken 28 days after the second dose of the MenACWY control vaccine. The receptors here all came from an adult who received the MenACWY meningococcal vaccine as a control.

The chain has TRBV7-2 and TRBJ2-1; TRBD2 aligns across 7 bases. Per the germline V gene, CDR1 is SGHTA and CDR2 is FQGNSA. The CDR3 has 17 residues. The J segment lost 5 bases and the V segment lost 3 bases, leaving 13 bases of the junction unmatched. CDR3 protein: CASSFELRDYINNEQFF. The CDR3 coding sequence is TGTGCCAGCAGCTTCGAGTTAAGGGACTACATCAACAATGAGCAGTTCTTC.

This chain's CDR3 is CASSLEGLGLGTGELFF. CDR3 nucleotides: TGTGCCAGCAGCTTAGAGGGGTTGGGACTTGGGACCGGGGAGCTGTTTTTT. The chain couples TRBV7-2 to TRBJ2-2, with a possible D match to TRBD2 (6 bases). Trimming removed 1 base from V and 5 bases from J, with 17 bases in between. Germline CDR1 and CDR2: SGHTA and FQGNSA. CDR3 length: 17 residues. The full variable domain, rest sourced from reference TRBV7-2 and TRBJ2-2, is GAGVSQSPSNKVTEKGKDVELRCDPISGHTALYWYRQSLGQGLEFLIYFQGNSAPDKSGLPSDRFSAERTGGSVSTLTIQRTQQEDSAVYLCASSLEGLGLGTGELFFGEGSRLTVL.

This clone was seen only once. This chain uses TRBV5-5 with TRBJ1-3; no reliable D call. V gave up 0 bases and J gave up 1 base, with 8 bases separating them. The CDR3 is made up of 15 amino acids. Germline CDR1 reads SGHKS; CDR2 reads YYEKEE (reference sequence). The CDR3 sequence: CASSLVIGSGNTIYF. The CDR3 DNA reads TGTGCCAGCAGCTTGGTAATAGGGTCTGGAAACACCATATATTTT.

The V call is TRBV7-2, the J call TRBJ1-1; no clear D gene. Germline lookup yields CDR1 SGHTA and CDR2 FQGNSA. Trimming removed 5 bases from V and 0 bases from J, with 10 bases in between. There are 14 residues in the CDR3. In nucleotides, the CDR3 is TGTGCCAGCAGCCATGAGCCGCTGAACACTGAAGCTTTCTTT. It encodes CASSHEPLNTEAFF.

The J gene is TRBJ2-3, the V gene TRBV20-1, with D unclear. This CDR3 is 11 amino acids long. Per germline, CDR1 DFQATT and CDR2 SNEGSKA (reference sequence). V lost 1 base to trimming and J lost 8 bases, with 7 bases between them. CDR3 in amino acids: CSARVRGTQYF. The CDR3 DNA sequence: TGCAGTGCTAGAGTCCGCGGTACGCAGTATTTT.

V is TRBV27 and J is TRBJ2-3; 8 nucleotides agree with TRBD1. The CDR3 has 15 amino acids. The germline gives CDR1 MNHEY, CDR2 SMNVEV (reference sequence). The J segment lost 6 bases and the V segment lost 5 bases, leaving 10 bases of the junction unmatched. CDR3 nucleotides: TGTGCCAGCAGTCCCCGAGGCAGGGGGCTGGATACGCAGTATTTT. Its protein is CASSPRGRGLDTQYF.

The chain joins TRBV5-1 to TRBJ2-2, with TRBD1 matching 7 bases. Germline V gene lookup returns CDR1 SGHRS and CDR2 YFSETQ. V shed 4 bases, J shed 3 bases, and the junction held 6 bases outside the gene matches. The length of the CDR3 is 15 residues. CDR3 amino acids: CASSPGTADTGELFF. CDR3 nucleotides: TGCGCCAGCAGCCCCGGGACAGCCGACACCGGGGAGCTGTTTTTT.

V gene TRBV29-1 combines with J gene TRBJ1-2; 10 positions agree with TRBD1. This CDR3 spans 12 amino acids. V lost 6 bases to trimming and J lost 6 bases; unmatched junction nucleotides: 4. Germline loops: CDR1 SQVTM, CDR2 ANQGSEA. DNA for the CDR3: TGCAGCGTCGACAGGGGGCGAGATGGCTACACCTTC. The encoded protein is CSVDRGRDGYTF. Supplemented by reference TRBV29-1 and TRBJ1-2, the full variable domain reads SAVISQKPSRDICQRGTSLTIQCQVDSQVTMMFWYRQQPGQSLTLIATANQGSEATYESGFVIDKFPISRPNLTFSTLTVSNMSPEDSSIYLCSVDRGRDGYTFGSGTRLTVV.

CDR3 in DNA: TGCGCCAGCAGCCAAGATTGGAGAGCGGGAGGGCCCTACAATGAGCAGTTCTTC. Translated, it gives CASSQDWRAGGPYNEQFF. The genes are TRBV4-3 and TRBJ2-1; 10 bases line up with TRBD2. The V gene end was trimmed by 0 bases and the J gene end by 2 bases; junction bases not matched to a gene: 7. The CDR3 consists of 18 residues. Germline V gives CDR1 LGHNA, CDR2 YSLEER.

The chain joins TRBV9 to TRBJ2-7; possible D gene TRBD1, 6 bases. Trimming stripped 3 bases from V and 7 bases from J, with 17 bases between. The CDR3 is 14 residues long. Germline CDR1 and CDR2: SGDLS and YYNGEE. The CDR3 region is CASSARGWQEEQYF. DNA of the CDR3: TGTGCCAGCAGCGCAAGGGGGTGGCAGGAGGAGCAGTACTTC.

The rearrangement uses TRBV7-2 and TRBJ1-2, with a possible D match to TRBD1 (5 bases). Per the germline V gene, CDR1 is SGHTA and CDR2 is FQGNSA. CDR3 length: 12 amino acids. Trimming shortened V by 5 bases and J by 8 bases, and 12 bases separated the two germline ends. The CDR3 region is CASSPMGRGYTF. The CDR3 DNA reads TGTGCCAGCAGCCCGATGGGGCGGGGCTACACCTTC.

The chain uses TRBV6-5 and TRBJ1-1; no firm D call. This CDR3 has 13 amino acids. Germline V CDR1 and CDR2: MNHEY, SVGAGI. Trimming removed 7 bases at V and 6 bases at J, with 15 bases between. The CDR3 reads CASTLRAGAEAFF. CDR3 in DNA: TGTGCCAGCACCCTCCGCGCTGGCGCTGAAGCTTTCTTT.

This clone was counted once. The rearrangement links TRBV7-9 to TRBJ2-1; D is perhaps TRBD2 (6 bases). The length of the CDR3 is 14 residues. Germline lookup yields CDR1 SEHNR and CDR2 FQNEAQ (reference sequence). V dropped 2 bases and J dropped 9 bases, with 14 bases sitting between them. The CDR3, as DNA: TGTGCCAGCAGCTTAAGCGGCGGGATCGTTGAGCAGTTCTTC. Its protein is CASSLSGGIVEQFF.

This chain uses TRBV18 with TRBJ2-7; the D gene is possibly TRBD1 (6 bases). The CDR3 is 14 residues long. CDR1 and CDR2 (germline): KGHSH, LQKENI. V was cut by 0 bases and J by 4 bases, with 10 bases left in between. The CDR3 DNA reads TGTGCCAGCTCACCACCGGGGGCGGAGTACGAGCAGTACTTC. It encodes CASSPPGAEYEQYF.

The rearrangement links TRBV21-1 to TRBJ2-5. TRBV21-1 is annotated as a pseudogene. The CDR3 contains 14 residues. CDR3 DNA sequence: TGTGCCAGCAGGTATCGAGGGGCAGGGGAGACCCAGTACTTC. It translates to CASRYRGAGETQYF.

The chain carries TRBV20-1 and TRBJ2-5; no clear D. The CDR3 runs 10 residues. Germline V gene lookup returns CDR1 DFQATT and CDR2 SNEGSKA (reference sequence). Deletions cut 2 bases from V and 4 bases from J, with 2 bases between. CDR3 DNA sequence: TGCAGTGCTAGATCAGAGACCCAGTACTTC. It specifies CSARSETQYF.

The chain links TRBV4-1 to TRBJ2-2, with D perhaps matching TRBD2 (6 bases). CDR3 length: 13 amino acids. Looked up from germline, CDR1 is MGHRA and CDR2 is YSYEKL. The ends were cut back, 6 bases at V and 6 bases at J, with 11 bases in the middle. The CDR3, as DNA: TGCGCCAGCAGTCAGAGGAGGGCCGGGGAGCTGTTTTTT. This sequence encodes CASSQRRAGELFF.

The rearrangement uses TRBV28 and TRBJ2-7, with D perhaps TRBD1 (6 bases). The CDR3 is made up of 15 amino acids. Germline-derived CDR1 and CDR2 are MDHEN and SYDVKM. V was trimmed by 6 bases and J by 6 bases, leaving 21 bases between them. The DNA for the CDR3 is TGTGCCAGCAGACTTAGCTCAGGGGAATCTACCGAGCAGTACTTC. Translated, it gives CASRLSSGESTEQYF.

This sequence joins TRBV10-3 and TRBJ1-2; D perhaps matches TRBD1 (6 bases). The ends were cut back, 7 bases at V and 1 base at J, with 19 bases in the middle. CDR3 size: 16 residues. Per the germline V gene, CDR1 is ENHRY and CDR2 is SYGVKD. CDR3 DNA sequence: TGTGCCATCACCACAACGAAGGACAGCGTTAACTATGGCTACACCTTC. Translated, it gives CAITTTKDSVNYGYTF.

This chain links TRBV7-3 with TRBJ2-1; D may be TRBD1 (6 bases). CDR1 is SGHTA, CDR2 FQGTGA, per germline. The CDR3 sequence is 15 residues long. Trimming removed 0 bases from V and 4 bases from J, with 10 bases in between. CDR3 nucleotide sequence: TGTGCCAGCAGCTTAACGTTCAGGGGATACAATGAGCAGTTCTTC. It translates to CASSLTFRGYNEQFF.

The gene calls are TRBV5-1 and TRBJ2-5; D is undetermined. This CDR3 is 15 amino acids long. The V gene lost 2 bases and the J gene lost 3 bases, with 14 bases spanning the gap. Germline CDR1 is SGHRS and CDR2 is YFSETQ. The CDR3 coding sequence is TGCGCCAGCAGCTTAGGTCGCTTAGGGAAAGAGACCCAGTACTTC. Protein product: CASSLGRLGKETQYF.

The rearrangement links TRBV24-1 to TRBJ1-2; 7 nucleotides match TRBD1. This CDR3 spans 16 amino acids. Germline V lookup: CDR1 KGHDR, CDR2 SFDVKD. J lost 6 bases, V lost 4 bases, and 13 bases had no gene match. The CDR3 nucleotides are TGTGCCACCAGTGACTTGGGGGTGGGAGGGGGCCATGGCTACACCTTC. Its translation: CATSDLGVGGGHGYTF.

V and J are TRBV28 and TRBJ2-2; D unresolved. CDR1 MDHEN and CDR2 SYDVKM come from the germline V gene. V was clipped by 5 bases and J by 1 base, with 14 bases between them. There are 16 residues in the CDR3. In DNA form, the CDR3 reads TGTGCCAGCAGTGGTTTTAACGGCCTGAACACCGGGGAGCTGTTTTTT. Translated: CASSGFNGLNTGELFF.

The chain recombines TRBV3-1 (or the pseudogene TRBV3-2) with TRBJ2-2; D is possibly TRBD2 (5 bases). The CDR3 covers 18 residues. V was trimmed by 2 bases and J by 0 bases, leaving 16 bases between them. The germline V gene encodes CDR1 LGHDT and CDR2 YNNKEL (reference sequence). CDR3 in amino acids: CASSQWSGKTPNTGELFF. The DNA of the CDR3 is TGTGCCAGCAGCCAATGGAGCGGAAAAACACCGAACACCGGGGAGCTGTTTTTT.

The rearrangement uses TRBV28 and TRBJ1-1, with unresolved D. Looked up from germline, CDR1 is MDHEN and CDR2 is SYDVKM. Trimming removed 4 bases at V and 6 bases at J, with 6 bases between. CDR3 length: 11 residues. The CDR3 sequence: CASSYSAEAFF. The CDR3 region has the DNA TGTGCCAGCAGTTACAGTGCTGAAGCTTTCTTT.

This clone was recorded only once. The V call is TRBV9, the J call TRBJ2-2, with 10 bases fitting TRBD2. The V segment lost 0 bases and the J segment 8 bases; nucleotides outside the gene matches: 4. Germline CDR1 reads SGDLS; CDR2 reads YYNGEE. CDR3 length equals 15 residues. CDR3 amino acids: CASSVVASGRGELFF. The CDR3 DNA sequence: TGTGCCAGCAGCGTAGTGGCTAGCGGGAGAGGGGAGCTGTTTTTT.

The chain carries TRBV28 and TRBJ1-3, with a tentative D call TRBD1 (5 bases). The CDR3 extends over 19 amino acids. With 6 bases removed from V and 0 bases from J, the gap between germline ends came to 24 bases. The germline CDR1 and CDR2 sequences are MDHEN and SYDVKM. CDR3: CASSQPGAPQGPSGNTIYF. CDR3 coding DNA: TGTGCCAGCAGCCAGCCTGGGGCCCCGCAGGGCCCCTCTGGAAACACCATATATTTT.